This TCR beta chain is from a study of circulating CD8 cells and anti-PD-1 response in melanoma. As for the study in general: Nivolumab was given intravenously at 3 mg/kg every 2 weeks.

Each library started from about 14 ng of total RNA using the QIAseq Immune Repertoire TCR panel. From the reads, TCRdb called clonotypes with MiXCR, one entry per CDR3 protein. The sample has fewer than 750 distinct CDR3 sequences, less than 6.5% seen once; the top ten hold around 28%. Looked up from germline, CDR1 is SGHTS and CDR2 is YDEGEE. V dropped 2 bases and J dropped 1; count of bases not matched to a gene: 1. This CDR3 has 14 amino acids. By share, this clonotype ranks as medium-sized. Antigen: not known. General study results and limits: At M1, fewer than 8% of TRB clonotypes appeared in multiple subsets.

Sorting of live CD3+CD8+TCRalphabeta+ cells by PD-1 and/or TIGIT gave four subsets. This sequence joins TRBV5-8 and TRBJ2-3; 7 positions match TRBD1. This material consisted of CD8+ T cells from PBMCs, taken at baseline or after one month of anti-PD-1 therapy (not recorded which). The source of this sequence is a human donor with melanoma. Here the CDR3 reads CASSFDRGTDTQYF. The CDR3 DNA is TGTGCCAGCAGCTTTGACAGGGGCACAGATACGCAGTATTTT. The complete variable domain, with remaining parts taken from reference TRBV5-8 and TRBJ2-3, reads EAGVTQSPTHLIKTRGQQATLRCSPISGHTSVYWYQQALGLGLQFLLWYDEGEERNRGNFPPRFSGRQFPNYSSELNVNALELEDSALYLCASSFDRGTDTQYFGPGTRLTVL.